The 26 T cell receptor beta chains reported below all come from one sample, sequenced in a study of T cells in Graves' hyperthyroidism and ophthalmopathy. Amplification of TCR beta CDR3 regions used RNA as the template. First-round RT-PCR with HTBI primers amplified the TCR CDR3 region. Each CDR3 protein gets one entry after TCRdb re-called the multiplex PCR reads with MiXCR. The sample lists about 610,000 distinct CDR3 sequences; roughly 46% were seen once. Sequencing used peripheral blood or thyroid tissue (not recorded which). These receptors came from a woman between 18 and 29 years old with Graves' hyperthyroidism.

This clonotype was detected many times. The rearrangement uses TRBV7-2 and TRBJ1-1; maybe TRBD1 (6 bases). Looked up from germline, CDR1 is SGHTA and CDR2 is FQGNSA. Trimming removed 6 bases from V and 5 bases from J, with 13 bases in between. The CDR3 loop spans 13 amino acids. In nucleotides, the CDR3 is TGTGCCAGCAGTATTACAGGGAAAACTGAAGCTTTCTTT. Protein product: CASSITGKTEAFF.

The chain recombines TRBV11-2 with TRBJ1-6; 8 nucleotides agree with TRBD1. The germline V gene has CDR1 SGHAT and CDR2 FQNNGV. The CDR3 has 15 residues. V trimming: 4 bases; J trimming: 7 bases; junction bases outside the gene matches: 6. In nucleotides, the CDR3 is TGTGCCAGCAGCTCAATACAGGGGGGGAATTCACCCCTCCACTTT. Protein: CASSSIQGGNSPLHF.

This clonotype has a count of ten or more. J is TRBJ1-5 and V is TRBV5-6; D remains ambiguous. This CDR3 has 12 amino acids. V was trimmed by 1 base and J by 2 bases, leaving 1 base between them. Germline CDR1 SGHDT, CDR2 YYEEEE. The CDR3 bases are TGTGCCAGCAGCTTGCGCAATCAGCCCCAGCATTTT. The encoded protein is CASSLRNQPQHF.

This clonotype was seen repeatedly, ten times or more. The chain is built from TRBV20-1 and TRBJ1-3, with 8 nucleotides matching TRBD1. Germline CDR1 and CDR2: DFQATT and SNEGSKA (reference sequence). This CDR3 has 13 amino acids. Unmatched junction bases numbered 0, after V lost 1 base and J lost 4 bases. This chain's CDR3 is CSARGQGGNTIYF. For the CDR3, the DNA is TGCAGTGCTAGAGGACAGGGGGGAAACACCATATATTTT.

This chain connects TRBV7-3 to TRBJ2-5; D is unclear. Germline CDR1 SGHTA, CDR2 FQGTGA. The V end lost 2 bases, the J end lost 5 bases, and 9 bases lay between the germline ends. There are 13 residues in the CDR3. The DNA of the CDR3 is TGTGCCAGCAGCTTATTCCATGGGGAGACCCAGTACTTC. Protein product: CASSLFHGETQYF.

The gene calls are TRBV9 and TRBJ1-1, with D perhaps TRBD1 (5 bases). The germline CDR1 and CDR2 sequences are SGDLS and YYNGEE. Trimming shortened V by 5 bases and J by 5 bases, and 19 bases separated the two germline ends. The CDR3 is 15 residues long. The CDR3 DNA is TGTGCCAGCAGGACGGGGGAGGGGCCCGGGACTGAAGCTTTCTTT. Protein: CASRTGEGPGTEAFF.

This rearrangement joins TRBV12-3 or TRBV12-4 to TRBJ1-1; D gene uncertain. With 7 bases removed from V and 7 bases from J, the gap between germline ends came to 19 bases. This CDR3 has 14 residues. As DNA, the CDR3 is TGTGCCAGCACCAGCATTTGGGCAACTAATGAAGCTTTCTTT. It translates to CASTSIWATNEAFF.

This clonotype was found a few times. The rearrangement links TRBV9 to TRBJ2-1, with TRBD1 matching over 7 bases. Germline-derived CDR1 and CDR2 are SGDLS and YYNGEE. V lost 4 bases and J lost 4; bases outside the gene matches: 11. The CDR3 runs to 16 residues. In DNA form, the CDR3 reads TGTGCCAGCAGCAAGGGGGACGGGACAGTTTACAATGAGCAGTTCTTC. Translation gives CASSKGDGTVYNEQFF.

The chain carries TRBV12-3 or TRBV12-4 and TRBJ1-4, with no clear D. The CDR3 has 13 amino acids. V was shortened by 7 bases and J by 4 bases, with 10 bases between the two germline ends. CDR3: CASTPGRNEKLFF. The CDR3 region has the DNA TGTGCCAGCACCCCCGGACGTAATGAAAAACTGTTTTTT.

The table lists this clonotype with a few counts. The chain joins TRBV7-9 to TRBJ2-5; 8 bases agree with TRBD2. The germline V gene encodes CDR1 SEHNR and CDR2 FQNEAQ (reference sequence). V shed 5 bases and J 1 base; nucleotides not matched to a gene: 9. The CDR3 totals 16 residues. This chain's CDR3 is CASSPPGRVVQETQYF. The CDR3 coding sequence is TGTGCCAGCAGCCCCCCCGGGAGGGTTGTCCAAGAGACCCAGTACTTC.

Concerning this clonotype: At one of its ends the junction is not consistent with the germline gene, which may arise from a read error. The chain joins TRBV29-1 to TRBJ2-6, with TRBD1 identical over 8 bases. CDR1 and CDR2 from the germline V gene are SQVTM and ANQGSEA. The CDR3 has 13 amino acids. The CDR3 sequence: CSGSSTGAADEAF. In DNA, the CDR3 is TGCAGCGGATCTTCGACAGGGGCTGCCGATGAAGCTTTC.

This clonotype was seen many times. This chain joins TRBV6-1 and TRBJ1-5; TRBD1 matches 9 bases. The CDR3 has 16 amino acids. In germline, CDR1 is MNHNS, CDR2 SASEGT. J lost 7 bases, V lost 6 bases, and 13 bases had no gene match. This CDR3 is CASSQVGQGSWQPQHF. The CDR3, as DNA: TGTGCCAGCAGCCAAGTGGGACAGGGCAGTTGGCAGCCCCAGCATTTT.

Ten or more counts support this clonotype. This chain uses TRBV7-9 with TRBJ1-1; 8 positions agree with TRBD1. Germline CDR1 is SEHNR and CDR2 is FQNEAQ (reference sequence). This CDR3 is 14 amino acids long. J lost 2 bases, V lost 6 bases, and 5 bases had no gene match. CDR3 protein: CASRLGQVNTEAFF. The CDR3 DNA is TGTGCCAGCAGATTGGGACAGGTCAACACTGAAGCTTTCTTT.

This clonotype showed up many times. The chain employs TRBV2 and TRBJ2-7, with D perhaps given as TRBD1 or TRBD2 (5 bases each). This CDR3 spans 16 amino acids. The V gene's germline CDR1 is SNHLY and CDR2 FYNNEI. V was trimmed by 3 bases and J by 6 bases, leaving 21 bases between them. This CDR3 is CASSDAGFAGSFEQYF. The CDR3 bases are TGTGCCAGCAGTGATGCCGGGTTCGCAGGGAGTTTCGAGCAGTACTTC.

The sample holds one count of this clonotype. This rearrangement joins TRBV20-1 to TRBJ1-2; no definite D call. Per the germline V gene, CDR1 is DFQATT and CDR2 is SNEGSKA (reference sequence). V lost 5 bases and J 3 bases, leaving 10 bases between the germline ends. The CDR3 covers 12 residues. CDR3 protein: CSALKRDYGYTF. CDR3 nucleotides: TGCAGTGCTTTGAAACGGGACTATGGCTACACCTTC.

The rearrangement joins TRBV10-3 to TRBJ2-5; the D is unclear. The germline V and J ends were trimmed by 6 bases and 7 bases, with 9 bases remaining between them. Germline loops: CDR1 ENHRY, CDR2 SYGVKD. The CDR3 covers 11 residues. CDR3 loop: CAIRTTGTQYF. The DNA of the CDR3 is TGTGCCATCAGAACTACCGGGACCCAGTACTTC.

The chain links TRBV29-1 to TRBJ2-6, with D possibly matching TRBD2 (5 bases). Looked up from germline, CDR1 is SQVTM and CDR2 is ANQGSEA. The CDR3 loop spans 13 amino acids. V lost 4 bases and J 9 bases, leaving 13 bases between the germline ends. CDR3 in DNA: TGCAGCGTTGGGCTTAACCGGGACAACGTCCTGACTTTC. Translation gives CSVGLNRDNVLTF. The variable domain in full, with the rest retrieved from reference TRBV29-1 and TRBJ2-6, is SAVISQKPSRDICQRGTSLTIQCQVDSQVTMMFWYRQQPGQSLTLIATANQGSEATYESGFVIDKFPISRPNLTFSTLTVSNMSPEDSSIYLCSVGLNRDNVLTFGAGSRLTVL.

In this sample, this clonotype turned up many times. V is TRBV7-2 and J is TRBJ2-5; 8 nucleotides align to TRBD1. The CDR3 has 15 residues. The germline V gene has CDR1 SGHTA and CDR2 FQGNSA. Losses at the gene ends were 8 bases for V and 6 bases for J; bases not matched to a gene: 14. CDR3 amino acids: CASRLGSRDRQTQYF. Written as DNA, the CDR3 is TGTGCCAGCCGACTGGGGTCGAGGGACAGGCAGACCCAGTACTTC.

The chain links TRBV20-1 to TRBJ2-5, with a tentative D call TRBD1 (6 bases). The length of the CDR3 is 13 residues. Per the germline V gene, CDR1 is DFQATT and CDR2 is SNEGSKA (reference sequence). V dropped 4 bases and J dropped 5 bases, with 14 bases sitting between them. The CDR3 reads CSAKAGASETQYF. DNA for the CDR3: TGCAGTGCTAAAGCAGGGGCATCGGAGACCCAGTACTTC.

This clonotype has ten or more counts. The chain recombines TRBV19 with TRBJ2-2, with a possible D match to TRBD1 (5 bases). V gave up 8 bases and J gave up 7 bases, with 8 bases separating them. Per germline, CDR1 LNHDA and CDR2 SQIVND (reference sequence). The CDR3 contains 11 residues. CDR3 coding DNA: TGTGCCAGTTGCCAGGGCGGGGAGCTGTTTTTT. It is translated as CASCQGGELFF.

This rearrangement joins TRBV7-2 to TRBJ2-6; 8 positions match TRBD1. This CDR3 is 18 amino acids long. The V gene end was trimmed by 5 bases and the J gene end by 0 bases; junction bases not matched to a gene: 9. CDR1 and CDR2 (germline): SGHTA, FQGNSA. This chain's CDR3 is CASSPRDRLTSGANVLTF. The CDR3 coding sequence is TGTGCCAGCAGCCCCCGGGACAGGTTAACCTCTGGGGCCAACGTCCTGACTTTC. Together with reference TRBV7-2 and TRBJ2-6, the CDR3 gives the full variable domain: GAGVSQSPSNKVTEKGKDVELRCDPISGHTALYWYRQSLGQGLEFLIYFQGNSAPDKSGLPSDRFSAERTGGSVSTLTIQRTQQEDSAVYLCASSPRDRLTSGANVLTFGAGSRLTVL.

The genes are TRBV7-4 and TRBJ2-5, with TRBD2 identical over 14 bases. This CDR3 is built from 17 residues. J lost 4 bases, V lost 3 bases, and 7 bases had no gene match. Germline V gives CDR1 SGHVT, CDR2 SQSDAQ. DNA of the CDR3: TGTGCCAGCAGCTTCGGCGGGGGACTAGCGGGAGCAGAGACCCAGTACTTC. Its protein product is CASSFGGGLAGAETQYF.

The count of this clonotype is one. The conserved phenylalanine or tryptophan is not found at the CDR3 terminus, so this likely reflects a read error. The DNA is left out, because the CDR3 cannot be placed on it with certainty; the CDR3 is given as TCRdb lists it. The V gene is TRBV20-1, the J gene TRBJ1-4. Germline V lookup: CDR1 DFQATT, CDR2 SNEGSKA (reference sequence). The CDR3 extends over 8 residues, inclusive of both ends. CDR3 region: CSARELRG.

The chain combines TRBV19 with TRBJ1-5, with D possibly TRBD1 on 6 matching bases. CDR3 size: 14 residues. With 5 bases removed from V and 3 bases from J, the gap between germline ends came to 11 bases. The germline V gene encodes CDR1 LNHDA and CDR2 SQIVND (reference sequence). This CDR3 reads CASSAGQYNQPQHF. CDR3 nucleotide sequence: TGTGCCAGTAGTGCTGGACAGTACAATCAGCCCCAGCATTTT.

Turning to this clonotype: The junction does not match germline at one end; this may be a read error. The CDR3 sequence: CASKHQREF. The DNA for the CDR3 is TGTGCCAGTAAGCACCAACGGGAGTTC. V is TRBV19 and J is TRBJ2-7, with TRBD2 as a possible D gene (6 bases). The CDR3 is 9 amino acids. CDR1 is LNHDA, CDR2 SQIVND, per germline (reference sequence).

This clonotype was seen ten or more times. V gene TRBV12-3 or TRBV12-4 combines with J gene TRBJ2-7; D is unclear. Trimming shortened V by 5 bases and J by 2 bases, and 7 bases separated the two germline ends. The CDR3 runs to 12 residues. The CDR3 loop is CASSEYTYEQYF. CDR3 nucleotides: TGTGCCAGCAGTGAGTACACCTACGAGCAGTACTTC.